The 7 T cell receptor beta chains below all came from one sample that was sequenced in a study of blood T cell repertoires in COVID-19. Sequenced by immunoSEQ multiplex PCR; TCRdb stores in-frame clones only, minus some. Of about 330,000 clones in the sample, about 90% were seen once. Sequencing input: PBMCs or T cells enriched from blood (not recorded which). These TCRs come from a woman in her 30s who had recovered from COVID-19.

V and J are TRBV18 and TRBJ2-7; D may be TRBD1 (5 bases). Germline values: CDR1 KGHSH, CDR2 LQKENI. The V end was cut by 3 bases, the J end by 6 bases, with 12 bases between. The CDR3 totals 13 residues. CDR3 residues: CASSPMDTSEQYF. CDR3 nucleotides: TGTGCCAGCTCACCGATGGACACGAGCGAGCAGTACTTC.

The chain couples TRBV21-1 to TRBJ2-1; TRBD2 was called by the table and not checked on the DNA. TRBV21-1 is assigned pseudogene status. This CDR3 is built from 19 residues. In DNA form, the CDR3 reads TGTGCCAGCAGCACGCTACACTTGGCGGAGCGGATCTCCTACAATGAGCAGTTCTTC. Protein product: CASSTLHLAERISYNEQFF.

The chain links TRBV5-8 to TRBJ2-3, with TRBD1 matching over 9 bases. The CDR3 runs 14 residues. The V gene's germline CDR1 is SGHTS and CDR2 YDEGEE. The J segment lost 3 bases and the V segment lost 4 bases, leaving 3 bases of the junction unmatched. The CDR3 loop reads CASSRDRATDTQYF. As DNA, the CDR3 is TGTGCCAGCAGCCGGGACAGGGCGACAGATACGCAGTATTTT. The variable domain in full, with the rest retrieved from reference TRBV5-8 and TRBJ2-3, is EAGVTQSPTHLIKTRGQQATLRCSPISGHTSVYWYQQALGLGLQFLLWYDEGEERNRGNFPPRFSGRQFPNYSSELNVNALELEDSALYLCASSRDRATDTQYFGPGTRLTVL.

The chain employs TRBV9 and TRBJ1-6; 7 bases match TRBD1. The CDR3 has 15 residues. Trimming cost V 0 bases and J 8 bases; bases outside gene matches: 5. Germline V CDR1 and CDR2: SGDLS, YYNGEE. The CDR3 protein is CASSVVTGADSPLHF. Written as DNA, the CDR3 is TGTGCCAGCAGCGTAGTTACAGGGGCGGATTCACCCCTCCACTTT.

This chain links TRBV2 with TRBJ2-5, with D tentatively TRBD2 (5 bases). There are 12 residues in the CDR3. V lost 8 bases and J lost 0, with 7 bases in between. Germline V gene sequence: CDR1 SNHLY, CDR2 FYNNEI. DNA for the CDR3: TGTGCCAGCCGAGCGGACCAAGAGACCCAGTACTTC. It codes for CASRADQETQYF.

The rearrangement links TRBV5-6 to TRBJ2-2; TRBD2 matches 13 bases. The junction had 1 base not matched to a gene; V was cut back by 2 bases and J by 3 bases. The germline V gene encodes CDR1 SGHDT and CDR2 YYEEEE. The CDR3 has 16 residues. CDR3 sequence reads: CASSFTSGGDTGELFF. The DNA for the CDR3 is TGTGCCAGCAGCTTTACTAGCGGGGGGGACACCGGGGAGCTGTTTTTT. Together with reference TRBV5-6 and TRBJ2-2, the CDR3 gives the full variable domain: DAGVTQSPTHLIKTRGQQVTLRCSPKSGHDTVSWYQQALGQGPQFIFQYYEEEERQRGNFPDRFSGHQFPNYSSELNVNALLLGDSALYLCASSFTSGGDTGELFFGEGSRLTVL.

The chain joins TRBV2 to TRBJ2-5; TRBD1 agrees at 7 bases. The CDR3 has 15 residues. Germline V CDR1 and CDR2: SNHLY, FYNNEI. Trimming removed 1 base from V and 3 bases from J; junction bases left unmatched: 5. Here the CDR3 reads CASSEEGQIKETQYF. The DNA of the CDR3 is TGTGCCAGCAGTGAAGAGGGACAGATTAAAGAGACCCAGTACTTC.